The T cell receptor beta chain described here comes from a study of identical twins' blood T cells. Findings and caveats of the study: Even for out-of-frame TCRbeta, twins reportedly shared V gene usage much more than unrelated donors.

In regard to this clonotype: Antigen: not known.

Each TCR cDNA library carried sample-specific barcodes on both ends. TCRdb passed the 5' RACE reads through MiXCR, listing each CDR3 protein once. The sample lists roughly 340,000 distinct CDR3 sequences, roughly 31% occurring once. The CDR3 has 12 residues. Germline CDR1 and CDR2: WNHNN and SYGVQD (reference sequence). Deletions cut 2 bases from V and 8 bases from J, with 8 bases between. The genes are TRBV10-1 and TRBJ2-3; tentatively, D is TRBD1 (6 bases). This clonotype was sampled from a woman aged 18-49 years in good health. Sequencing used PBMCs. CDR3 protein: CASSEIGGTQYF. The CDR3 nucleotides are TGCGCCAGCAGTGAGATAGGGGGTACGCAGTATTTT.